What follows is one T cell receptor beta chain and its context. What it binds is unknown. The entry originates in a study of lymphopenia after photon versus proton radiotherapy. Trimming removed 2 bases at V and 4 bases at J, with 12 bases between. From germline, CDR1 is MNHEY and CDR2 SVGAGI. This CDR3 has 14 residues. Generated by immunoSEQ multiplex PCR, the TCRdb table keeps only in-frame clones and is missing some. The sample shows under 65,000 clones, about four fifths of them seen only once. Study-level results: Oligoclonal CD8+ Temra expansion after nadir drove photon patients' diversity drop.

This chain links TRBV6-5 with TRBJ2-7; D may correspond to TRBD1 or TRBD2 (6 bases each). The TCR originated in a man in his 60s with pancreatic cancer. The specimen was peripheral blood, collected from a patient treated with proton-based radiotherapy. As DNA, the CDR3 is TGTGCCAGCAGTTACCGGGGGCCGGTGTACGAGCAGTACTTC. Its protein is CASSYRGPVYEQYF.